The rows below give T cell receptor beta chains drawn from one sample of a study of CD8 T cells in Susac syndrome. TCRdb re-called the immunoSEQ multiplex PCR reads with MiXCR, one entry per CDR3 protein. Seen here are about 210,000 distinct CDR3 sequences, about 95% observed once, and the top ten hold 0.095%. Material for sequencing was CD4+ T cells from PBMCs. The receptor source for this set is a human donor with multiple sclerosis. Each CDR3 is given with its conserved first and last residue. The D gene is left open where the match is weak. For some rows the clone size is stated as once, few or many, or as a class when expanded; others skip it.

J | D | V | size | CDR3 | DNA
TRBJ2-7 | NA | TRBV14 | NA | CASSQDRGRGAVGQYF | TGTGCCAGCAGCCAAGATCGAGGTCGGGGCGCCGTCGGGCAGTACTTC
TRBJ2-7 | TRBD2 | TRBV29-1 | NA | CSVGTLGLSGRAYEQYF | TGCAGCGTTGGCACCCTTGGTCTCAGCGGGAGGGCCTACGAGCAGTACTTC
TRBJ1-2 | NA | TRBV3-1 | NA | CASSQSQGGYGYTF | TGTGCCAGCAGCCAGTCACAGGGTGGATATGGCTACACCTTC
TRBJ2-1 | NA | TRBV12-3/TRBV12-4 | NA | CASSLVSNEQFF | TGTGCCAGCAGTTTGGTCAGCAATGAGCAGTTCTTC
TRBJ1-2 | TRBD1 | TRBV29-1 | NA | CSVALRQGVGGYTF | TGCAGCGTTGCACTAAGACAGGGCGTCGGCGGCTACACCTTC
TRBJ1-1 | NA | TRBV27 | NA | CASSLSDTVNTEAFF | TGTGCCAGCAGTCTGTCCGATACAGTGAACACTGAAGCTTTCTTT
TRBJ1-5 | NA | TRBV15 | NA | CATSTRRGDFSNQPQHF | TGTGCCACCAGCACCCGTCGGGGGGACTTTAGCAATCAGCCCCAGCATTTT
TRBJ2-1 | TRBD2 | TRBV20-1 | once | CSARDLAGDYNEQFF | TGCAGTGCTAGAGATTTAGCGGGGGATTACAATGAGCAGTTCTTC
TRBJ2-5 | NA | TRBV20-1 | once | CSAGSLETQYF | TGCAGTGCTGGGAGTTTAGAGACCCAGTACTTC
TRBJ2-7 | NA | TRBV20-1 | NA | CSARGGGTSYEQYF | TGCAGTGCTAGAGGAGGGGGGACCTCCTACGAGCAGTACTTC
TRBJ1-1 | NA | TRBV30 | NA | CAWSVGQPNTEAFF | TGTGCCTGGAGTGTAGGCCAGCCGAACACTGAAGCTTTCTTT
TRBJ2-2 | NA | TRBV9 | NA | CASSAGGRATGNTGELFF | TGTGCCAGCAGCGCAGGCGGCAGGGCCACGGGGAACACCGGGGAGCTGTTTTTT
TRBJ2-3 | NA | TRBV10-3 | NA | CAISGRGGPDTQYF | TGTGCCATCAGTGGGCGGGGTGGGCCAGATACGCAGTATTTT
TRBJ2-7 | TRBD2 | TRBV4-2 | once | CASSQSGGDYSYEQYF | TGTGCCAGCAGCCAAAGCGGGGGGGACTACTCCTACGAGCAGTACTTC
TRBJ2-7 | NA | TRBV7-8 | NA | CASSLAKSGTLYEQYF | TGTGCCAGCAGCTTAGCCAAGTCTGGGACTCTCTACGAGCAGTACTTC
TRBJ1-2 | TRBD1 | TRBV11-2 | NA | CASRVTGGIGYTF | TGTGCCAGCAGGGTAACAGGGGGGATTGGCTACACCTTC
TRBJ2-3 | NA | TRBV5-4 | NA | CASSFDGLQTDTQYF | TGTGCCAGCAGCTTCGACGGATTACAGACAGATACGCAGTATTTT
TRBJ2-7 | TRBD2 | TRBV12-3/TRBV12-4 | NA | CASSYVPGLAGVYEQYF | TGTGCCAGCAGTTATGTCCCGGGACTAGCGGGAGTCTACGAGCAGTACTTC